A single sample gave rise to the 18 T cell receptor beta chains below, sequenced in a study of cytomegalovirus exposure and HLA in healthy donors (dated 2017 in TCRdb). Library generation was performed with the immunoSEQ multiplex PCR assay. As stored in TCRdb, this immuneACCESS dataset retains in-frame rearrangements with V and J assigned. A fraction of the clones does not appear; measured against another copy, unresolved V genes explain less than half of the discrepancy, and the remainder lacks a known reason. Present in this sample are 200,000 to 250,000 clones, around 88% of which were seen just once. In total, the top ten clones hold 2.5% to 3.5% of the sample. Sequencing input: PBMCs. The origin of the receptors is a woman aged 18-29 years in good health and CMV-seronegative.

The chain carries TRBV5-1 and TRBJ1-2, with 7 bases matching TRBD1. Germline V gene data show CDR1 as SGHRS and CDR2 as YFSETQ. There are 13 residues in the CDR3. V was pared by 4 bases and J by 2 bases, with 2 bases of the junction left unmatched. CDR3 sequence (DNA): TGCGCCAGCAGCCCGACAGGGAACTATGGCTACACCTTC. Amino acids: CASSPTGNYGYTF.

The V call is TRBV7-9, the J call TRBJ2-7; TRBD1 is a possible D gene (6 bases). The V gene lost 7 bases and the J gene lost 5 bases, with 15 bases spanning the gap. Germline V lookup: CDR1 SEHNR, CDR2 FQNEAQ (reference sequence). The CDR3 runs to 13 residues. The chain's CDR3 is CASNPGTLHEQYF. CDR3 nucleotides: TGTGCCAGCAACCCCGGGACACTCCACGAGCAGTACTTC.

This rearrangement joins TRBV4-1 to TRBJ1-4; possible D gene TRBD1, 6 bases. Germline CDR1 is MGHRA and CDR2 is YSYEKL. The CDR3 runs to 15 residues. The germline V and J ends were trimmed by 0 bases and 7 bases, with 12 bases remaining between them. The CDR3 DNA reads as TGCGCCAGCAGCCAAGAGCGATCAGGGGTTGAAAAACTGTTTTTT. This encodes CASSQERSGVEKLFF.

The rearrangement links TRBV28 to TRBJ2-5; TRBD2 matches 7 bases. The CDR3 spans 18 residues. Germline CDR1 reads MDHEN; CDR2 reads SYDVKM. With 0 bases clipped from V and 0 bases from J, the junction kept 10 bases outside the gene matches. The CDR3 sequence: CASSLWGGVRVNQETQYF. The CDR3 DNA follows: TGTGCCAGCAGTTTATGGGGGGGGGTGAGGGTTAACCAAGAGACCCAGTACTTC.

This clone was recorded a few times. The CDR3 DNA sequence: TGCGCCAGCAGCCAAGAGTGGGGCCGAGGGCAGTACTTC. Translated, it gives CASSQEWGRGQYF. The rearrangement joins TRBV4-1 to TRBJ2-7, with D possibly matching TRBD1 (5 bases). CDR3 length equals 13 residues. The V end was cut by 0 bases, the J end by 9 bases, with 12 bases between. Germline V gives CDR1 MGHRA, CDR2 YSYEKL.

The chain recombines TRBV30 with TRBJ2-7; the match to TRBD1 covers 12 bases. J gave up 7 bases and V 2 bases, and 6 bases lay outside the gene matches. Germline V gene lookup returns CDR1 GTSNPN and CDR2 SVGIG (reference sequence). This CDR3 is 14 amino acids long. In DNA, the CDR3 is TGTGCCTGGAGTCGGGACAGGGGGCTGAGTGAGCAGTACTTC. Amino acids: CAWSRDRGLSEQYF.

The chain uses TRBV6-1 and TRBJ2-2; the D is unclear. Trimming took off 4 bases at V and 0 bases at J, with 15 bases between the two ends. The CDR3 is 17 residues long. The V gene's germline CDR1 is MNHNS and CDR2 SASEGT. CDR3 protein: CASSGLVERTNTGELFF. CDR3 nucleotides: TGTGCCAGCAGTGGGTTAGTCGAACGAACGAACACCGGGGAGCTGTTTTTT.

The J gene is TRBJ1-4, the V gene TRBV20-1, with D hard to call. This CDR3 contains 11 residues. V lost 1 base to trimming and J lost 8 bases, with 5 bases between them. Germline loops: CDR1 DFQATT, CDR2 SNEGSKA (reference sequence). CDR3 in DNA: TGCAGTGCTAGAGCGTTCGAAAAACTGTTTTTT. Amino acid sequence: CSARAFEKLFF.

This clone appeared a few times. This chain links TRBV2 with TRBJ2-2, with D possibly TRBD2 on 5 matching bases. CDR3 length: 14 amino acids. The germline V gene encodes CDR1 SNHLY and CDR2 FYNNEI. V gave up 4 bases and J gave up 2 bases, with 8 bases separating them. The CDR3 DNA reads as TGTGCCAGCAGTGCGGGGTACAACACCGGGGAGCTGTTTTTT. Translating gives CASSAGYNTGELFF.

This clone was recorded a few times. V and J are TRBV19 and TRBJ1-5, with 8 bases fitting TRBD1. The CDR3 contains 15 residues. J was trimmed by 3 bases and V by 7 bases; bases with no gene match: 8. Germline CDR1 LNHDA, CDR2 SQIVND (reference sequence). CDR3: CASTFGQGNNQPQHF. The CDR3 DNA reads TGTGCCAGTACCTTCGGACAGGGTAACAATCAGCCCCAGCATTTT.

This chain connects TRBV5-6 to TRBJ2-1; TRBD2 matches at 15 bases. The CDR3 has 16 residues. V lost 0 bases to trimming and J lost 7 bases; unmatched junction nucleotides: 2. Germline CDR1 SGHDT, CDR2 YYEEEE. CDR3 coding DNA: TGTGCCAGCAGCTTGGGGACTAGCGGGAGGGGTAATGAGCAGTTCTTC. Protein sequence: CASSLGTSGRGNEQFF.

CDR3 coding DNA: TGTGCCAGCAGTGAAGCCCCGGGAGGCACAGATACGCAGTATTTT. It is translated as CASSEAPGGTDTQYF. The rearrangement uses TRBV6-1 and TRBJ2-3, with a weak D call TRBD2 (6 bases). CDR1 and CDR2 from the germline V gene are MNHNS and SASEGT. CDR3 length: 15 amino acids. V dropped 0 bases and J dropped 1 base, with 8 bases sitting between them.

The chain combines TRBV29-1 with TRBJ2-3; tentatively, D is TRBD2 (5 bases). The germline V gene encodes CDR1 SQVTM and CDR2 ANQGSEA. V shed 7 bases and J shed 3 bases, with 17 bases lying between them. The CDR3 runs 14 residues. This CDR3 is CSARGWIRTDTQYF. CDR3 DNA: TGCAGCGCCAGAGGGTGGATTAGGACAGATACGCAGTATTTT.

V usage is TRBV5-6 and J usage is TRBJ1-1; TRBD1 matches at 7 bases. CDR3 length: 14 residues. J was trimmed by 5 bases and V by 4 bases; bases with no gene match: 8. Germline CDR1 is SGHDT and CDR2 is YYEEEE. The CDR3 spells CASSEEGARTEAFF. CDR3 sequence (DNA): TGTGCCAGCAGCGAGGAGGGGGCGAGGACTGAAGCTTTCTTT.

This clone turned up a few times. This chain links TRBV7-2 with TRBJ2-7; 9 positions match TRBD1. This CDR3 is built from 14 residues. In germline, CDR1 is SGHTA, CDR2 FQGNSA. J lost 2 bases, V lost 4 bases, and 3 bases had no gene match. The CDR3 region is CASSSGTGTYEQYF. The CDR3 bases are TGTGCCAGCAGCTCCGGGACAGGGACCTACGAGCAGTACTTC.

Here the CDR3 DNA reads TGTGCCAGCCTTGGCCCGAGACAGGGGGAGGGTCCAGATACGCAGTATTTT. Its protein is CASLGPRQGEGPDTQYF. The chain combines TRBV28 with TRBJ2-3; 9 bases align to TRBD1. The germline CDR1 and CDR2 sequences are MDHEN and SYDVKM. Losses at the gene ends were 8 bases for V and 4 bases for J; bases not matched to a gene: 16. The CDR3 is 17 residues long.

This chain joins TRBV7-2 and TRBJ2-5; D is ambiguous. With the DNA end fitting TRBJ2-7 better, the J assignment may be wrong. Germline values: CDR1 SGHTA, CDR2 FQGNSA. The CDR3 is 14 amino acids. The CDR3 loop is CASSKGPSWGEQYF. CDR3 coding DNA: TGTGCCAGCAGTAAAGGGCCTAGTTGGGGCGAGCAGTACTTC.

The CDR3 DNA reads as TGTGCCAGCAGTGAAGCGGCCCGGAGCTCCTACAATGAGCAGTTCTTC. Its translation is CASSEAARSSYNEQFF. The chain links TRBV2 to TRBJ2-1, with no clear D. The V end was cut by 0 bases, the J end by 0 bases, with 9 bases between. The CDR3 consists of 16 residues. The V gene's germline CDR1 is SNHLY and CDR2 FYNNEI.